Following are 23 T cell receptor beta chains from one sample sequenced in a study of PD-L1 blockade in urothelial cancer. Using immunoSEQ multiplex PCR, the repertoire was profiled, and TCRdb retains in-frame clones only, with some absent. The table lists around 50,000 clones, approximately 85% of them singletons, with 1.5% to 2% in the top ten. Sample time point: peripheral blood 6 weeks after treatment start. The source material was PBMCs, sampled around atezolizumab (anti-PD-L1) treatment. The receptors shown here come from a man aged 50 to 59 with urothelial cancer.

Only one count was recorded for this clone. The V gene is TRBV19, the J gene TRBJ2-1, with D uncertain. Germline CDR1 LNHDA, CDR2 SQIVND (reference sequence). The CDR3 consists of 12 residues. V lost 6 bases to trimming and J lost 1 base, with 4 bases between them. This CDR3 is CASSGSYNEQFF. CDR3 coding DNA: TGTGCCAGTAGCGGGTCCTACAATGAGCAGTTCTTC.

The chain links TRBV6-1 to TRBJ2-7, with 10 bases matching TRBD1. The germline V gene has CDR1 MNHNS and CDR2 SASEGT. This CDR3 is 16 amino acids long. V lost 3 bases and J lost 5; bases outside the gene matches: 10. The CDR3 protein is CASSDPPGTGANEQYF. DNA for the CDR3: TGTGCCAGCAGTGATCCCCCCGGGACAGGGGCTAACGAGCAGTACTTC.

The rearrangement joins TRBV7-7 to TRBJ1-5; D is undetermined. The CDR3 runs 13 residues. Per the germline V gene, CDR1 is SSHAT and CDR2 is FNYEAQ (reference sequence). V was clipped by 2 bases and J by 5 bases, with 7 bases between them. The CDR3 region has the DNA TGTGCCAGCAGCTTAAATGTCGATCAGCCCCAGCATTTT. This sequence encodes CASSLNVDQPQHF.

The rearrangement joins TRBV14 to TRBJ2-1; TRBD2 agrees at 15 bases. The germline V gene encodes CDR1 SGHDN and CDR2 FVKESK. V gave up 3 bases and J gave up 8 bases; unmatched junction bases: 5. There are 16 residues in the CDR3. The CDR3 nucleotides read TGTGCCAGCAGCCAGCCCGGGACTAGCGGGAGGCATGAGCAGTTCTTC. This codes for CASSQPGTSGRHEQFF.

The chain is built from TRBV5-6 and TRBJ2-2; D not resolved. The ends were cut back, 4 bases at V and 8 bases at J, with 9 bases in the middle. The CDR3 contains 12 residues. Germline V gene lookup returns CDR1 SGHDT and CDR2 YYEEEE. CDR3 protein: CASSPPGGELFF. The CDR3 bases are TGTGCCAGCAGCCCTCCCGGGGGGGAGCTGTTTTTT.

V and J are TRBV7-9 and TRBJ1-1; the match to TRBD1 covers 8 bases. This CDR3 region has 15 residues. CDR1 and CDR2 from the germline V gene are SEHNR and FQNEAQ (reference sequence). Unmatched junction bases numbered 11, after V lost 4 bases and J lost 7 bases. The CDR3 spells CASSSRTGYFGEAFF. CDR3 DNA: TGTGCCAGCAGCTCAAGGACAGGGTACTTTGGTGAAGCTTTCTTT.

This chain uses TRBV7-9 with TRBJ1-3, with D perhaps matching TRBD1 (6 bases). V was shortened by 4 bases and J by 0 bases, with 10 bases between the two germline ends. The CDR3 is 15 amino acids. Germline assignment: CDR1 SEHNR and CDR2 FQNEAQ (reference sequence). The CDR3 reads CASSWGGNSGNTIYF. CDR3 DNA sequence: TGTGCCAGCAGCTGGGGGGGCAACTCTGGAAACACCATATATTTT.

V gene TRBV11-2 combines with J gene TRBJ2-1; 8 bases map to TRBD1. This CDR3 is 17 amino acids long. CDR1 is SGHAT, CDR2 FQNNGV, per germline. Trimming took 0 bases from V and 8 from J; bases not matched to a gene: 12. The CDR3: CASSLDSVRGLGDEQFF. The DNA for the CDR3 is TGTGCCAGCAGCTTAGATTCAGTCAGGGGGCTTGGGGATGAGCAGTTCTTC.

The chain has TRBV4-1 and TRBJ2-5; 9 bases match TRBD1. The J call may be wrong; the DNA end is better matched by TRBJ2-7. CDR1 MGHRA and CDR2 YSYEKL come from the germline V gene. CDR3 length: 13 residues. CDR3 sequence: CASSPDRGYEQYF. The CDR3, as DNA: TGCGCCAGCAGCCCGGACAGGGGTTACGAGCAGTACTTC.

The chain carries TRBV7-9 and TRBJ2-7; perhaps TRBD2 as D (5 bases). V lost 0 bases and J 2 bases, leaving 14 bases between the germline ends. Germline V CDR1 and CDR2: SEHNR, FQNEAQ (reference sequence). This CDR3 contains 16 residues. CDR3 sequence reads: CASSLARAGPPYEQYF. The CDR3 DNA reads as TGTGCCAGCAGCTTAGCGAGGGCAGGACCCCCCTACGAGCAGTACTTC. Using reference TRBV7-9 and TRBJ2-7 for the parts outside the CDR3, the full variable domain is DTGVSQNPRHKITKRGQNVTFRCDPISEHNRLYWYRQTLGQGPEFLTYFQNEAQLEKSRLLSDRFSAERPKGSFSTLEIQRTEQGDSAMYLCASSLARAGPPYEQYFGPGTRLTVT.

This chain joins TRBV7-8 and TRBJ2-7; D may be TRBD2 (7 bases). Germline V CDR1 and CDR2: SGHVS, FQNEAQ. The CDR3 has 15 residues. Trimming shortened V by 5 bases and J by 2 bases, and 16 bases separated the two germline ends. This chain's CDR3 is CASSPVAGATYEQYF. In nucleotides, the CDR3 is TGTGCCAGCAGCCCCGTCGCGGGGGCAACCTACGAGCAGTACTTC.

This clone is a singleton in its sample. V usage is TRBV30 and J usage is TRBJ2-7; unclear D gene. The CDR3 is 11 amino acids. Trimming cost V 4 bases and J 6 bases, with 10 bases left between them. The V gene's germline CDR1 is GTSNPN and CDR2 SVGIG (reference sequence). The CDR3 nucleotides read TGTGCCTGGACGTCCAGCGCCGAGCAGTACTTC. Protein sequence: CAWTSSAEQYF. The entire variable domain, with the rest obtained from reference TRBV30 and TRBJ2-7, is as follows: SQTIHQWPATLVQPVGSPLSLECTVEGTSNPNLYWYRQAAGRGLQLLFYSVGIGQISSEVPQNLSASRPQDRQFILSSKKLLLSDSGFYLCAWTSSAEQYFGPGTRLTVT.

V usage is TRBV30 and J usage is TRBJ2-3; D possibly corresponds to TRBD2 (6 bases). This CDR3 region has 15 residues. The V and J ends lost 8 bases and 2 bases respectively, with 20 bases between them. Germline assignment: CDR1 GTSNPN and CDR2 SVGIG (reference sequence). This CDR3 reads CAGTQEFGFTDTQYF. CDR3 sequence (DNA): TGTGCCGGGACTCAAGAGTTCGGGTTCACAGATACGCAGTATTTT. The complete variable domain, with remaining parts taken from reference TRBV30 and TRBJ2-3, reads SQTIHQWPATLVQPVGSPLSLECTVEGTSNPNLYWYRQAAGRGLQLLFYSVGIGQISSEVPQNLSASRPQDRQFILSSKKLLLSDSGFYLCAGTQEFGFTDTQYFGPGTRLTVL.

The chain combines TRBV18 with TRBJ2-5; D is uncertain. This CDR3 has 13 amino acids. V lost 3 bases and J 4 bases, leaving 9 bases between the germline ends. The germline V gene encodes CDR1 KGHSH and CDR2 LQKENI. The CDR3 loop reads CASSPRLGETQYF. In DNA, the CDR3 is TGTGCCAGCTCACCGAGGTTGGGAGAGACCCAGTACTTC.

The CDR3 is CASSVLATIDEQFF. CDR3 bases: TGTGCCAGCAGTGTACTAGCGACGATCGATGAGCAGTTCTTC. The chain joins TRBV2 to TRBJ2-1; TRBD2 matches at 7 bases. This CDR3 comprises 14 residues. The germline gives CDR1 SNHLY, CDR2 FYNNEI. Trimming at V came to 4 bases and at J to 8 bases, leaving 8 bases not matched to a gene.

This clone has only a few counts. The chain is built from TRBV7-3 and TRBJ2-1; the D is unclear. Trimming cost V 4 bases and J 9 bases, with 10 bases left between them. Germline V lookup: CDR1 SGHTA, CDR2 FQGTGA. This CDR3 comprises 12 residues. The CDR3 spells CASSSGYGEQFF. The CDR3 nucleotides read TGTGCCAGCAGCTCCGGTTACGGTGAGCAGTTCTTC.

J is TRBJ1-4 and V is TRBV9; a possible D gene is TRBD1 (5 bases). Trimming removed 4 bases from V and 6 bases from J, with 13 bases in between. The CDR3 has 14 residues. From germline, CDR1 is SGDLS and CDR2 YYNGEE. The CDR3: CASSPTGTDEKLFF. For the CDR3, the DNA is TGTGCCAGCAGCCCAACAGGCACGGATGAAAAACTGTTTTTT.

J is TRBJ1-2 and V is TRBV5-8; no clear D gene. V was clipped by 1 base and J by 5 bases, with 15 bases between them. The CDR3 sequence is 15 residues long. Germline-derived CDR1 and CDR2 are SGHTS and YDEGEE. CDR3 amino acids: CASSLRARSGYGYTF. The CDR3 DNA follows: TGTGCCAGCAGCTTGAGAGCCCGGTCGGGGTATGGCTACACCTTC.

V is TRBV10-3 and J is TRBJ2-1; maybe TRBD2 (5 bases). CDR1 and CDR2 (germline): ENHRY, SYGVKD. Trimming pared 3 bases from V and 3 bases from J, leaving 12 bases between. The CDR3 totals 15 residues. The CDR3 here is CAISEGSGIYNEQFF. For the CDR3, the DNA is TGTGCCATCAGTGAAGGATCCGGGATCTACAATGAGCAGTTCTTC.

This sequence joins TRBV7-2 and TRBJ2-1, with a tentative D call TRBD1 (6 bases). Looked up from germline, CDR1 is SGHTA and CDR2 is FQGNSA. This CDR3 contains 14 residues. Trimming took 6 bases from V and 4 from J, leaving 13 bases between them. The CDR3 loop is CASSSRQVYNEQFF. As DNA, the CDR3 is TGTGCCAGCAGTTCTCGACAGGTTTACAATGAGCAGTTCTTC.

The chain has TRBV11-2 and TRBJ2-1; D gene ambiguous. The V end lost 3 bases, the J end lost 5 bases, and 8 bases lay between the germline ends. The CDR3 is 13 amino acids. CDR1 SGHAT and CDR2 FQNNGV come from the germline V gene. The CDR3 DNA follows: TGTGCCAGCAGCTTCTCCCTTAACAATGAGCAGTTCTTC. Amino acids: CASSFSLNNEQFF.

The rearrangement links TRBV7-2 to TRBJ2-5; 8 positions agree with TRBD2. Germline assignment: CDR1 SGHTA and CDR2 FQGNSA. This CDR3 is built from 14 residues. The J segment lost 1 base and the V segment lost 7 bases, leaving 5 bases of the junction unmatched. The CDR3 loop reads CASIAGPFQETQYF. CDR3 DNA sequence: TGTGCCAGCATAGCGGGACCTTTCCAAGAGACCCAGTACTTC.

J is TRBJ1-1 and V is TRBV30, with D perhaps matching TRBD1 (6 bases). With 7 bases removed from V and 6 bases from J, the gap between germline ends came to 9 bases. This CDR3 has 10 amino acids. Germline CDR1 is GTSNPN and CDR2 is SVGIG (reference sequence). In DNA form, the CDR3 reads TGTGCCTCCGGACAGCCTGAAGCTTTCTTT. It codes for CASGQPEAFF.